This TCR beta chain was sequenced for a study of cytomegalovirus exposure and HLA in healthy donors. V lost 0 bases and J lost 3; bases outside the gene matches: 8. The V gene's germline CDR1 is SGHNT and CDR2 YYREEE (reference sequence). CDR3 length: 17 amino acids. This PCR relied on a set of 60 Vbeta primers and 13 Jbeta primers. TCRdb's table, derived via immunoSEQ multiplex PCR, lists solely in-frame clones and lacks some. The sample yields about 70,000 clones, roughly 85% seen once. This clonotype originated in a woman aged 25 to 39 in good health and CMV-seronegative. The sequencing sample was made of PBMCs. The chain recombines TRBV5-4 with TRBJ2-7, with 11 bases identical to TRBD2. Here the CDR3 DNA reads TGTGCCAGCAGCTTGGTGGCTAGCGGGAGGCTGGTCTACGAGCAGTACTTC. Encoded protein: CASSLVASGRLVYEQYF.